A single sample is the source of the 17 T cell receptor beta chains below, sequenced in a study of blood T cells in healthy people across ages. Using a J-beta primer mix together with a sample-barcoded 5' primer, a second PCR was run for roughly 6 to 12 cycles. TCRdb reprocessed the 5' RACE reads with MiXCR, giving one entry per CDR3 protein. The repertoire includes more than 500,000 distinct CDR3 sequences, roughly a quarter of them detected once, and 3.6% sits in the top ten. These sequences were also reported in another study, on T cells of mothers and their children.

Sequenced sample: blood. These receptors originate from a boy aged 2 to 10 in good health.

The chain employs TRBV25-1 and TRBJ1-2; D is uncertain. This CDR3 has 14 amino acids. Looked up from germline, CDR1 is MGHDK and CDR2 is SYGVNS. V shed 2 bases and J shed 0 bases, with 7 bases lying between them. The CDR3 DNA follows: TGTGCCAGCAGTGAACCAGGACCTAACTATGGCTACACCTTC. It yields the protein CASSEPGPNYGYTF.

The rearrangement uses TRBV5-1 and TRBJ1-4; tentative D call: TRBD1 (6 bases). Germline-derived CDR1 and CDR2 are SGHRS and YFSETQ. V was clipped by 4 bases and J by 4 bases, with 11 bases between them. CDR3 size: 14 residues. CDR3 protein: CASSPRQDNEKLFF. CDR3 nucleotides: TGCGCCAGCAGCCCAAGACAGGATAATGAAAAACTGTTTTTT.

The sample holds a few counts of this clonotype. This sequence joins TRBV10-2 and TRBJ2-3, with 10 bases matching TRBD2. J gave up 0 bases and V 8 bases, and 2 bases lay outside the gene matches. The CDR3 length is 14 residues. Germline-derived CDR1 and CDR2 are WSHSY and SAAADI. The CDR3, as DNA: TGCGCCAGCCAGACTAGCGGGAGCACAGATACGCAGTATTTT. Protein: CASQTSGSTDTQYF.

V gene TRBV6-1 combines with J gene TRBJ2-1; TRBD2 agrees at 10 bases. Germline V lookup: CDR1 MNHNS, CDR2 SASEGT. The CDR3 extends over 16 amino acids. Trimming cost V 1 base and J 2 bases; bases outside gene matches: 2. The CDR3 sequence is CASSEEAGGAYNEQFF. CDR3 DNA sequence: TGTGCCAGCAGTGAAGAAGCGGGGGGGGCCTACAATGAGCAGTTCTTC.

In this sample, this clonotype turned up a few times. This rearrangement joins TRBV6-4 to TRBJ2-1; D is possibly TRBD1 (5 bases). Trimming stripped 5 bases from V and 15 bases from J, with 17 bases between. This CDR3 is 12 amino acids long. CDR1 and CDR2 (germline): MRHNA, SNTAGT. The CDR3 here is CASSNNQGRWFF. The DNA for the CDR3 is TGTGCCAGCAGTAACAATCAGGGTCGGTGGTTCTTC.

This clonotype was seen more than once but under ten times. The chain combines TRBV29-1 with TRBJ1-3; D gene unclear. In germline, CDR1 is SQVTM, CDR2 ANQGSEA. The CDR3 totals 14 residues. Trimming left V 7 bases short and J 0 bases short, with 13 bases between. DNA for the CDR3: TGCAGCGCCACCCGGGCGGACTCTGGAAACACCATATATTTT. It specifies CSATRADSGNTIYF.

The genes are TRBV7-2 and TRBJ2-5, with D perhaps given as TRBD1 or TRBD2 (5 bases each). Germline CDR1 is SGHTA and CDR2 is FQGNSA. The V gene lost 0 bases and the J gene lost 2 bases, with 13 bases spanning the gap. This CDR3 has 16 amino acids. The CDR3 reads CASSLAGPRLQETQYF. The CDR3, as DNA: TGTGCCAGCAGCTTAGCGGGACCCCGTCTTCAAGAGACCCAGTACTTC.

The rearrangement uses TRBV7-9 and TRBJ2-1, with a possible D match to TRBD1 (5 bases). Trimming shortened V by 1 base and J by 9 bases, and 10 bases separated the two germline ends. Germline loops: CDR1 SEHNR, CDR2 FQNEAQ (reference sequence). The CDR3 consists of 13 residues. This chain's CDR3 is CASSLEGLFEQFF. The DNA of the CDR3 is TGTGCCAGCAGCTTAGAGGGGTTGTTTGAGCAGTTCTTC.

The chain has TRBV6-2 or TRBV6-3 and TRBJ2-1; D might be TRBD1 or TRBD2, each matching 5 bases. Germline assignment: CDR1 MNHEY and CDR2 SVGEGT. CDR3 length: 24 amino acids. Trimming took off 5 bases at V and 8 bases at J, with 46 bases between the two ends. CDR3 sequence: CASSPGPYGTPLLSRNGLQYEQFF. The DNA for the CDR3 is TGTGCCAGCAGTCCCGGGCCTTATGGGACGCCTCTGTTAAGCCGAAATGGGTTACAATATGAGCAGTTCTTC.

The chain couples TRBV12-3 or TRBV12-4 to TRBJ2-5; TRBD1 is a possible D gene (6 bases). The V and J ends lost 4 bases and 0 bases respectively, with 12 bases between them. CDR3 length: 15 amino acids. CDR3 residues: CASSSGQQYQETQYF. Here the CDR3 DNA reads TGTGCCAGCAGTTCCGGACAGCAGTACCAAGAGACCCAGTACTTC.

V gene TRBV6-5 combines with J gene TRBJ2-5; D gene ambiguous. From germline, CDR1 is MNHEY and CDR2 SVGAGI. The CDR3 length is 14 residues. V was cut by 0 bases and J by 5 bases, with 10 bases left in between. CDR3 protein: CASSYSNRAETQYF. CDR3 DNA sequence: TGTGCCAGCAGTTACTCGAATAGAGCGGAGACCCAGTACTTC.

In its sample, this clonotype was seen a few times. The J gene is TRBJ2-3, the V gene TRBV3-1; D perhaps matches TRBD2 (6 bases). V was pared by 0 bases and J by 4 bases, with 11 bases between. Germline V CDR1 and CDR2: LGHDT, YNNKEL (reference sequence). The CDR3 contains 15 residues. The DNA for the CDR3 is TGTGCCAGCAGCCAAGAAGGAGGGTACGCAGATACGCAGTATTTT. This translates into CASSQEGGYADTQYF.

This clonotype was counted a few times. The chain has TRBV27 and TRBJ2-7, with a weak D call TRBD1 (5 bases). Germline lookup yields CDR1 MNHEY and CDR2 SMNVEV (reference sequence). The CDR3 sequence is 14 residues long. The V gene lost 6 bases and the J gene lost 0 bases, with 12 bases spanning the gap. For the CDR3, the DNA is TGTGCCAGCAGACGACAGACAGACTCCTACGAGCAGTACTTC. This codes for CASRRQTDSYEQYF.

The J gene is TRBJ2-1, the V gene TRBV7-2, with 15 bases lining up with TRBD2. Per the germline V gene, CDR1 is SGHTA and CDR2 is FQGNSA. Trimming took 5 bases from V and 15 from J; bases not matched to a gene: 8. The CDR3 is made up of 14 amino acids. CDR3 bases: TGTGCCAGCAGCCCCGGGACTAGCGGGAGGACGGGGTTCTTC. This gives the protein CASSPGTSGRTGFF.

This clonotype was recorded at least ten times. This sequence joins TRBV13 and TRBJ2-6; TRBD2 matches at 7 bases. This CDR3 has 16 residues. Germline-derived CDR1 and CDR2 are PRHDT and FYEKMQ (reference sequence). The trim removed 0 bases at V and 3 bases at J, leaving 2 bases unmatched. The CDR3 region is CASSLGPGGGANVLTF. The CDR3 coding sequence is TGTGCCAGCAGCTTAGGCCCGGGAGGTGGGGCCAACGTCCTGACTTTC. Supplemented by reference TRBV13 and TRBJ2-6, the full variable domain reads AAGVIQSPRHLIKEKRETATLKCYPIPRHDTVYWYQQGPGQDPQFLISFYEKMQSDKGSIPDRFSAQQFSDYHSELNMSSLELGDSALYFCASSLGPGGGANVLTFGAGSRLTVL.

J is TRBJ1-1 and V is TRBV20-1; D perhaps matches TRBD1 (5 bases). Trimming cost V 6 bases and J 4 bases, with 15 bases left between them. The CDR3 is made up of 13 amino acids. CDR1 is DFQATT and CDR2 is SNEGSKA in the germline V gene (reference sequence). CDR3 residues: CSAFLRDGTEAFF. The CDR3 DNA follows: TGCAGTGCCTTTCTCAGGGATGGCACTGAAGCTTTCTTT.

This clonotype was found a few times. CDR3 in amino acids: CSARTGDSPLHF. The CDR3 DNA reads as TGCAGTGCTCGCACAGGGGATTCACCCCTCCACTTT. V gene TRBV20-1 combines with J gene TRBJ1-6; 7 bases align to TRBD1. The CDR3 runs to 12 residues. Germline CDR1 DFQATT, CDR2 SNEGSKA (reference sequence). Unmatched junction bases numbered 3, after V lost 5 bases and J lost 8 bases.